This T cell receptor beta chain was sequenced in a study of blood T cells in healthy people across ages. This CDR3 has 12 amino acids. The V gene lost 5 bases and the J gene lost 5 bases, with 6 bases spanning the gap. Per germline, CDR1 SGHTA and CDR2 FQGNSA. Healthy Caucasian individuals from Russia aged about 6 to 90 were enrolled as donors. Total RNA was isolated from each sample in quantities of at least 5 micrograms. This clonotype turned up a few times. The antigen remains unidentified. Next came a second PCR, run for about 6 to 11 cycles, which used a sample-barcoded 5' primer along with a J-beta primer mix. MiXCR, applied by TCRdb to the 5' RACE reads, yields one record per CDR3 protein. This table holds about 780,000 distinct CDR3 sequences, 46% found once. General study findings and limits: Unsorted PBMC input precluded a conclusive naive versus antigen-experienced comparison. Not knowing donor CMV status may have confounded expanded clonotype changes.

This chain joins TRBV7-2 and TRBJ2-2; no clear D gene. Sequences were obtained from blood. This clonotype was obtained from a man aged 80 or over in good health. CDR3 sequence reads: CASSHPTGELFF. CDR3 bases: TGTGCCAGCAGCCACCCTACCGGGGAGCTGTTTTTT.